Following are 13 T cell receptor beta chains from one sample sequenced in a study of regulatory T cells in long-lasting Graves disease. This sample's time point: persistent/refractory GD, antithyroid drugs over 5 years with positive TRAb. The TCR library used RNA extracted from PBMCs. Assembly of TCR beta libraries relied on iRepertoire HTBI primers together with Arm-PCR of CDR3 regions. Each CDR3 protein is one row after TCRdb ran MiXCR on the multiplex PCR reads. Of hundreds of thousands of distinct CDR3 sequences in the sample, around a fifth are singletons; the top ten hold about 7%. The sample consisted of peripheral blood mononuclear cells (PBMCs), taken when the disease was refractory, from a patient treated with antithyroid drugs. Receptors originate from a female donor with Graves disease.

This clonotype was seen a few times. The rearrangement joins TRBV12-3 or TRBV12-4 to TRBJ2-7; D possibly uses TRBD1 or TRBD2 (5 bases each). The CDR3 is 15 amino acids. Between the trimmed V and J ends, which lost 6 bases and 0 bases, there was a span of 15 bases. The CDR3 bases are TGTGCCAGCAGGATGGGACGGAGGAGCTCCTACGAGCAGTACTTC. Translation: CASRMGRRSSYEQYF.

This clonotype showed up just once. V usage is TRBV20-1 and J usage is TRBJ2-7; D gene unclear. Germline CDR1 reads DFQATT; CDR2 reads SNEGSKA (reference sequence). Trimming left V 1 base short and J 2 bases short, with 12 bases between. This CDR3 has 14 amino acids. The CDR3: CSARGPGLTYEQYF. The CDR3 nucleotides are TGCAGTGCTAGAGGACCCGGTCTTACCTACGAGCAGTACTTC.

The chain has TRBV3-1 and TRBJ1-2; a weak D match, TRBD1 (5 bases). This CDR3 has 16 residues. V gave up 3 bases and J gave up 6 bases, with 20 bases separating them. CDR1 and CDR2 from the germline V gene are LGHDT and YNNKEL (reference sequence). This CDR3 reads CASSHTDWDGEDGYTF. DNA of the CDR3: TGTGCCAGCAGCCACACCGATTGGGACGGGGAGGATGGCTACACCTTC. Full variable domain (remainder filled in from reference TRBV3-1 and TRBJ1-2): DTAVSQTPKYLVTQMGNDKSIKCEQNLGHDTMYWYKQDSKKFLKIMFSYNNKELIINETVPNRFSPKSPDKAHLNLHINSLELGDSAVYFCASSHTDWDGEDGYTFGSGTRLTVV.

This clonotype has ten or more counts. This rearrangement joins TRBV6-1 to TRBJ1-1; D unclear. Germline CDR1 MNHNS, CDR2 SASEGT. This CDR3 spans 14 amino acids. V was pared by 4 bases and J by 1 base, with 10 bases between. The CDR3 region has the DNA TGTGCCAGCAGTGTTTCACAGCCGAACACTGAAGCTTTCTTT. Protein: CASSVSQPNTEAFF.

This clonotype was detected ten times or more. The rearrangement uses TRBV6-5 and TRBJ1-1; 7 bases fit TRBD1. This CDR3 is 13 amino acids long. In germline, CDR1 is MNHEY, CDR2 SVGAGI. Trimming removed 4 bases from V and 6 bases from J; junction bases left unmatched: 5. As DNA, the CDR3 is TGTGCCAGCAGTTCGGGGACAGTCGCTGAAGCTTTCTTT. Protein: CASSSGTVAEAFF.

V usage is TRBV6-1 and J usage is TRBJ2-5; tentatively, D is TRBD1 or TRBD2 (6 bases each). The V end was cut by 5 bases, the J end by 1 base, with 17 bases between. Germline CDR1 and CDR2: MNHNS and SASEGT. The CDR3 runs 16 residues. CDR3 nucleotide sequence: TGTGCCAGCAGTACCCCGTGGGGGGCGCCCCAAGAGACCCAGTACTTC. Its protein is CASSTPWGAPQETQYF.

The table lists this clonotype with many counts. The rearrangement joins TRBV20-1 to TRBJ2-5, with D tentatively TRBD1 (7 bases). The germline CDR1 and CDR2 sequences are DFQATT and SNEGSKA (reference sequence). With 5 bases removed from V and 5 bases from J, the gap between germline ends came to 15 bases. CDR3 length equals 13 residues. The CDR3, as DNA: TGCAGTGCTCGGACAGGACGGGAGGAGACCCAGTACTTC. Protein: CSARTGREETQYF.

This clonotype was seen many times. This chain uses TRBV2 with TRBJ2-5; D assignment may be TRBD1 or TRBD2 (5 bases each). Germline V lookup: CDR1 SNHLY, CDR2 FYNNEI. V gave up 6 bases and J gave up 0 bases, with 5 bases separating them. The CDR3 loop spans 12 amino acids. The CDR3 bases are TGTGCCAGCAGGGGGGACCAAGAGACCCAGTACTTC. Its translation: CASRGDQETQYF.

This clonotype was picked up many times. The CDR3 DNA reads as TGTGCCAGCAGTTTGGCCACAGTTTATGGAAGGTGGGACCCCCCAGGCAATCAGCCCCAGCATTTT. Residues: CASSLATVYGRWDPPGNQPQHF. The chain links TRBV28 to TRBJ1-5; a possible D gene is TRBD1 (5 bases). This CDR3 comprises 22 residues. Germline V gives CDR1 MDHEN, CDR2 SYDVKM. Trimming pared 3 bases from V and 2 bases from J, leaving 32 bases between. Full variable domain (missing parts from reference TRBV28 and TRBJ1-5): DVKVTQSSRYLVKRTGEKVFLECVQDMDHENMFWYRQDPGLGLRLIYFSYDVKMKEKGDIPEGYSVSREKKERFSLILESASTNQTSMYLCASSLATVYGRWDPPGNQPQHFGDGTRLSIL.

This clonotype was found many times. This chain uses TRBV28 with TRBJ2-7; D call uncertain. Germline V lookup: CDR1 MDHEN, CDR2 SYDVKM. The CDR3 covers 13 residues. Trimming took off 6 bases at V and 0 bases at J, with 9 bases between the two ends. CDR3: CASSTGYSYEQYF. For the CDR3, the DNA is TGTGCCAGCAGCACTGGCTACTCCTACGAGCAGTACTTC.

This clonotype showed up many times. The V and J genes are TRBV2 and TRBJ2-7; no definite D call. There are 13 residues in the CDR3. Germline CDR1 reads SNHLY; CDR2 reads FYNNEI. Trimming cost V 4 bases and J 3 bases, with 10 bases left between them. The CDR3 DNA reads as TGTGCCAGCAGTGTCGAACGGTTCTACGAGCAGTACTTC. This encodes CASSVERFYEQYF.

V gene TRBV7-9 combines with J gene TRBJ1-1; D not certain. V lost 1 base, J lost 1 base, and 10 bases lay in between. Germline CDR1 and CDR2: SEHNR and FQNEAQ (reference sequence). The CDR3 is 15 residues long. The CDR3 region is CASSLVGSANTEAFF. The CDR3 nucleotides are TGTGCCAGCAGCTTAGTTGGCTCGGCGAACACTGAAGCTTTCTTT. Full variable domain (missing parts from reference TRBV7-9 and TRBJ1-1): DTGVSQNPRHKITKRGQNVTFRCDPISEHNRLYWYRQTLGQGPEFLTYFQNEAQLEKSRLLSDRFSAERPKGSFSTLEIQRTEQGDSAMYLCASSLVGSANTEAFFGQGTRLTVV.

About this clonotype itself: A read error may explain this, as a much larger clone is one base away. The chain has TRBV9 and TRBJ2-5; the D gene is possibly TRBD2 (5 bases). The germline V and J ends were trimmed by 0 bases and 5 bases, with 8 bases remaining between them. CDR1 and CDR2 from the germline V gene are SGDLS and YYNGEE. CDR3 length: 13 amino acids. CDR3 in amino acids: CASSVGPGETQYF. The CDR3 DNA reads TGTGCCAGCAGCGTAGGTCCGGGGGAGACCCAGTACTTC.